What follows are 32 T cell receptor beta chains derived from one specimen sequenced in a study of patients and donors after allogeneic stem cell transplantation. TCRdb itself ran the RT-PCR reads through MiXCR, one entry per CDR3 protein. The repertoire holds about 960,000 distinct CDR3 sequences, with 15% to 20% as singletons. Material for sequencing was blood, either unsorted or a sorted T cell fraction (not recorded which). Every receptor here comes from a human donor who was either an allogeneic HSCT recipient or a stem cell or donor lymphocyte infusion donor (not recorded which). It is not recorded whose cells these are; they may come from a transplant donor.

This clonotype was counted a few times. The V call is TRBV6-5, the J call TRBJ1-3, with D unclear. Trimming took off 0 bases at V and 4 bases at J, with 13 bases between the two ends. Germline V gene data show CDR1 as MNHEY and CDR2 as SVGAGI. The CDR3 spans 16 residues. CDR3 protein: CASSYSGSHKGNTIYF. DNA for the CDR3: TGTGCCAGCAGTTACTCGGGGTCACATAAAGGAAACACCATATATTTT.

In its sample, this clonotype was seen once. V usage is TRBV7-9 and J usage is TRBJ2-7; TRBD1 matches at 10 bases. V shed 8 bases and J 6 bases; nucleotides not matched to a gene: 16. The V gene's germline CDR1 is SEHNR and CDR2 FQNEAQ (reference sequence). The CDR3 extends over 16 amino acids. Here the CDR3 reads CASGGRPGQGFREQYF. The CDR3 region has the DNA TGTGCCAGCGGGGGAAGACCGGGACAGGGGTTCCGCGAGCAGTACTTC.

V and J are TRBV29-1 and TRBJ1-2; 8 positions match TRBD1. V gave up 6 bases and J gave up 3 bases; unmatched junction bases: 6. The CDR3 is made up of 13 amino acids. Per the germline V gene, CDR1 is SQVTM and CDR2 is ANQGSEA. CDR3 nucleotides: TGCAGCGTCTGGACAGGGCTTTACTATGGCTACACCTTC. Residues: CSVWTGLYYGYTF.

The rearrangement links TRBV3-1 to TRBJ2-5, with 7 bases lining up with TRBD1. J lost 7 bases, V lost 4 bases, and 6 bases had no gene match. CDR1 LGHDT and CDR2 YNNKEL come from the germline V gene (reference sequence). This CDR3 region has 13 residues. The CDR3, as DNA: TGTGCCAGCAGCCTCGGGACAGAAGGGACCCAGTACTTC. Translating gives CASSLGTEGTQYF.

The rearrangement uses TRBV6-4 and TRBJ1-2; 8 positions match TRBD1. Trimming cost V 4 bases and J 2 bases; bases outside gene matches: 6. From germline, CDR1 is MRHNA and CDR2 SNTAGT. This CDR3 contains 15 residues. The CDR3 region has the DNA TGTGCCAGCAGTGCCGAACAGGGGGGAAACTATGGCTACACCTTC. Translated, it gives CASSAEQGGNYGYTF.

The V and J genes are TRBV9 and TRBJ2-3; perhaps TRBD2 as D (6 bases). Germline assignment: CDR1 SGDLS and CDR2 YYNGEE. The CDR3 covers 16 residues. V lost 0 bases to trimming and J lost 0 bases, with 11 bases between them. As DNA, the CDR3 is TGTGCCAGCAGCGTAGAACCTAGCGCCAGCACAGATACGCAGTATTTT. Its protein is CASSVEPSASTDTQYF.

The rearrangement links TRBV20-1 to TRBJ2-5; D is unclear. Trimming stripped 5 bases from V and 1 base from J, with 11 bases between. Germline CDR1 and CDR2: DFQATT and SNEGSKA (reference sequence). The CDR3 totals 13 residues. The CDR3 reads CSAFTQLQETQYF. DNA for the CDR3: TGCAGTGCTTTTACTCAGCTCCAAGAGACCCAGTACTTC.

CDR3 nucleotides: TGTGCCAGCAGTGCAAAGACAGCAAGTATCACCTACGAGCAGTACTTC. Translation: CASSAKTASITYEQYF. The chain employs TRBV6-1 and TRBJ2-7; maybe TRBD1 (5 bases). Trimming took 4 bases from V and 2 from J, leaving 18 bases between them. This CDR3 is 16 amino acids long. In germline, CDR1 is MNHNS, CDR2 SASEGT.

This chain links TRBV29-1 with TRBJ2-7; D unclear. Germline V gene lookup returns CDR1 SQVTM and CDR2 ANQGSEA. With 7 bases removed from V and 6 bases from J, the gap between germline ends came to 19 bases. This CDR3 spans 13 amino acids. CDR3 region: CSARPQWASEQYF. CDR3 DNA: TGCAGCGCCCGCCCCCAGTGGGCCTCCGAGCAGTACTTC.

Many counts were recorded for this clonotype. The J gene is TRBJ2-2, the V gene TRBV5-1; no reliable D call. This CDR3 region has 16 residues. CDR1 and CDR2 (germline): SGHRS, YFSETQ. Trimming pared 4 bases from V and 7 bases from J, leaving 20 bases between. CDR3 region: CASSPTGSLIGGELFF. DNA for the CDR3: TGCGCCAGCAGCCCGACCGGATCCCTAATCGGCGGGGAGCTGTTTTTT.

V gene TRBV5-1 combines with J gene TRBJ1-1; possible D gene TRBD1, 5 bases. With 5 bases removed from V and 1 base from J, the gap between germline ends came to 21 bases. The CDR3 consists of 17 residues. Germline V gene sequence: CDR1 SGHRS, CDR2 YFSETQ. CDR3 coding DNA: TGCGCCAGCAGATCTGGGTCCGGGGGGATAAAGAACACTGAAGCTTTCTTT. Protein product: CASRSGSGGIKNTEAFF.

In its sample, this clonotype was seen a few times. The chain combines TRBV10-3 with TRBJ1-2; D call uncertain. This CDR3 region has 15 residues. Trimming shortened V by 6 bases and J by 4 bases, and 18 bases separated the two germline ends. CDR1 and CDR2 (germline): ENHRY, SYGVKD. The CDR3 here is CAISGGSNTSYGYTF. The CDR3 nucleotides read TGTGCCATCAGCGGCGGGTCGAACACCTCCTATGGCTACACCTTC.

This clonotype was detected a few times. V and J are TRBV29-1 and TRBJ2-5; weak D call: TRBD2 (6 bases). This CDR3 has 11 amino acids. V lost 7 bases and J lost 4, with 10 bases in between. Germline V gene lookup returns CDR1 SQVTM and CDR2 ANQGSEA. The CDR3 loop reads CSGRRGETQYF. The CDR3 DNA follows: TGCAGCGGGAGGCGGGGAGAGACCCAGTACTTC.

This chain uses TRBV9 with TRBJ2-7; D call uncertain. CDR3 length equals 15 residues. V shed 2 bases and J shed 0 bases, with 12 bases lying between them. The germline CDR1 and CDR2 sequences are SGDLS and YYNGEE. CDR3: CASSVDGQSSYEQYF. The CDR3 DNA sequence: TGTGCCAGCAGCGTGGACGGCCAAAGCTCCTACGAGCAGTACTTC.

This clonotype was counted between two and nine times. This chain uses TRBV10-3 with TRBJ1-2; D is ambiguous. Germline-derived CDR1 and CDR2 are ENHRY and SYGVKD. This CDR3 is 13 amino acids long. Trimming cost V 3 bases and J 2 bases, with 7 bases left between them. For the CDR3, the DNA is TGTGCCATCAGTGAAATAGGAAACTATGGCTACACCTTC. This translates into CAISEIGNYGYTF.

Turning to this clonotype: A read error may produce the germline difference seen at one junction end. This chain joins TRBV20-1 and TRBJ1-6, with D hard to call. The CDR3 totals 14 residues. Germline CDR1 is DFQATT and CDR2 is SNEGSKA (reference sequence). CDR3 sequence reads: CSAREEGVDSPLHF. The DNA for the CDR3 is TGCAGTGCTCGAGAAGAGGGAGTGGATTCACCCCTCCACTTT.

V usage is TRBV2 and J usage is TRBJ1-4; D unresolved. Germline V gives CDR1 SNHLY, CDR2 FYNNEI. There are 12 residues in the CDR3. V was clipped by 7 bases and J by 7 bases, with 10 bases between them. CDR3 bases: TGTGCCAGCACCCGCATCGGTGAAAAACTGTTTTTT. It is translated as CASTRIGEKLFF.

This clonotype occurred a few times. V is TRBV4-3 and J is TRBJ2-7; TRBD1 or TRBD2 may be the D gene (5 bases each). The germline V gene has CDR1 LGHNA and CDR2 YSLEER. Trimming stripped 0 bases from V and 10 bases from J, with 16 bases between. The CDR3 runs to 14 residues. CDR3 sequence reads: CASSQDSGQASQYF. CDR3 bases: TGCGCCAGCAGCCAAGATTCGGGGCAGGCCTCTCAGTACTTC.

This sequence joins TRBV9 and TRBJ2-3; D uncertain. Germline V gene lookup returns CDR1 SGDLS and CDR2 YYNGEE. Trimming took off 0 bases at V and 7 bases at J, with 3 bases between the two ends. The CDR3 runs 11 residues. CDR3 coding DNA: TGTGCCAGCAGCGTAGAAAATACGCAGTATTTT. It codes for CASSVENTQYF.

The chain recombines TRBV5-6 with TRBJ2-4, with D perhaps assigned TRBD1 or TRBD2 (5 bases each). V lost 1 base to trimming and J lost 2 bases, with 13 bases between them. The CDR3 sequence is 16 residues long. Germline-derived CDR1 and CDR2 are SGHDT and YYEEEE. The CDR3 region has the DNA TGTGCCAGCAGCTTGTTTGGGGGTGGACCCAAAAACATTCAGTACTTC. Amino acids: CASSLFGGGPKNIQYF.

DNA of the CDR3: TGTGCCAGCAGCCAAGATTTGAAGGGCGGCAGTGATGAGCAGTTCTTC. This sequence encodes CASSQDLKGGSDEQFF. The J gene is TRBJ2-1, the V gene TRBV14; D remains ambiguous. The CDR3 contains 16 residues. Germline-derived CDR1 and CDR2 are SGHDN and FVKESK. V was trimmed by 0 bases and J by 8 bases, leaving 17 bases between them. Together with reference TRBV14 and TRBJ2-1, the CDR3 gives the full variable domain: EAGVTQFPSHSVIEKGQTVTLRCDPISGHDNLYWYRRVMGKEIKFLLHFVKESKQDESGMPNNRFLAERTGGTYSTLKVQPAELEDSGVYFCASSQDLKGGSDEQFFGPGTRLTVL.

This clonotype was recorded once. CDR3 protein: CASSWSNNEQFF. CDR3 nucleotide sequence: TGTGCCAGCAGCTGGAGCAACAATGAGCAGTTCTTC. This chain links TRBV7-9 with TRBJ2-1; D uncertain. Germline V gene sequence: CDR1 SEHNR, CDR2 FQNEAQ (reference sequence). Trimming left V 4 bases short and J 5 bases short, with 6 bases between. The CDR3 is 12 residues long.

This clonotype was seen a few times. In DNA form, the CDR3 reads TGTGCCAGCAGCTCCTACCTCCCGAACACTGAAGCTTTCTTT. As protein: CASSSYLPNTEAFF. V usage is TRBV7-2 and J usage is TRBJ1-1, with D hard to call. V lost 4 bases and J 1 base, leaving 10 bases between the germline ends. This CDR3 contains 14 residues. Germline CDR1 is SGHTA and CDR2 is FQGNSA.

This chain connects TRBV2 to TRBJ2-3; a possible D gene is TRBD2 (7 bases). Germline V gene data show CDR1 as SNHLY and CDR2 as FYNNEI. The CDR3 loop spans 13 amino acids. Trimming removed 7 bases from V and 2 bases from J, with 10 bases in between. The CDR3 loop is CASNRDYTDTQYF. CDR3 nucleotide sequence: TGTGCCAGCAACAGGGACTACACAGATACGCAGTATTTT.

This clonotype occurred many times. The chain has TRBV7-2 and TRBJ2-3; no definite D call. The CDR3 extends over 12 amino acids. Trimming took 4 bases from V and 4 from J, leaving 6 bases between them. Germline V CDR1 and CDR2: SGHTA, FQGNSA. The CDR3 DNA is TGTGCCAGCAGCTCCCGAGCAGATACGCAGTATTTT. This translates into CASSSRADTQYF.

This clonotype came up a few times. The rearrangement joins TRBV20-1 to TRBJ2-3; 11 bases align to TRBD2. The CDR3 covers 15 residues. The V and J ends lost 1 base and 3 bases, in that order; junction bases with no gene match: 3. From germline, CDR1 is DFQATT and CDR2 SNEGSKA (reference sequence). The CDR3 region is CSARVSGGATDTQYF. The CDR3 DNA follows: TGCAGTGCTAGAGTTAGCGGGGGGGCTACAGATACGCAGTATTTT.

The gene calls are TRBV12-3 or TRBV12-4 and TRBJ2-5, with D perhaps being TRBD1 or TRBD2 (5 bases each). Trimming took 6 bases from V and 3 from J, leaving 8 bases between them. CDR3 length: 12 amino acids. The CDR3 here is CASRGTEETQYF. In nucleotides, the CDR3 is TGTGCCAGCAGGGGGACCGAAGAGACCCAGTACTTC.

V and J are TRBV5-4 and TRBJ1-4; D not resolved. Looked up from germline, CDR1 is SGHNT and CDR2 is YYREEE (reference sequence). The CDR3 totals 14 residues. The germline V and J ends were trimmed by 4 bases and 7 bases, with 14 bases remaining between them. CDR3 DNA: TGTGCCAGCAGCACCAGACAAGGTGGTGAAAAACTGTTTTTT. Amino acid sequence: CASSTRQGGEKLFF.

V gene TRBV4-3 combines with J gene TRBJ2-7, with TRBD1 identical over 10 bases. Trimming cost V 1 base and J 3 bases; bases outside gene matches: 9. The germline CDR1 and CDR2 sequences are LGHNA and YSLEER. The CDR3 runs to 17 residues. This CDR3 is CASSQGLDRGSRYEQYF. Written as DNA, the CDR3 is TGCGCCAGCAGCCAAGGTTTGGACAGGGGGAGTCGCTACGAGCAGTACTTC.

In its sample, this clonotype was seen many times. V usage is TRBV12-3 or TRBV12-4 and J usage is TRBJ2-3, with D unclear. This CDR3 spans 11 amino acids. V was shortened by 6 bases and J by 2 bases, with 3 bases between the two germline ends. The CDR3: CASSPTDTQYF. The DNA for the CDR3 is TGTGCCAGCAGCCCCACAGATACGCAGTATTTT.

At least ten counts were recorded for this clonotype. The chain has TRBV12-3 or TRBV12-4 and TRBJ2-1; 15 bases align to TRBD2. The CDR3 runs 16 residues. The junction had 11 bases not matched to a gene; V was cut back by 7 bases and J by 10 bases. As DNA, the CDR3 is TGTGCCAGCACCGAGAGATCCGGGACTAGCGGGGGGGAGCAGTTCTTC. It specifies CASTERSGTSGGEQFF.

This clonotype was recorded at least ten times. This sequence joins TRBV5-1 and TRBJ2-1; 9 bases are a match to TRBD1. Losses at the gene ends were 3 bases for V and 8 bases for J; bases not matched to a gene: 6. The CDR3 loop spans 14 amino acids. Germline assignment: CDR1 SGHRS and CDR2 YFSETQ. The chain's CDR3 is CASSSGQGRDEQFF. DNA of the CDR3: TGCGCCAGCAGCTCGGGACAGGGTAGAGATGAGCAGTTCTTC.